The clone carrying this T cell receptor (beta chain) was detected only a few times. Its specificity is not known. This sample is part of a study of OX40 agonist ivuxolimab in advanced cancers. At the level of the study: Prior anti-PD-1, anti-PD-L1 or anti-CTLA-4 therapy was allowed; more than 30% had some. Study-level results: Clones of CD4+ and CD8+ blood T cells grew by week 6 at doses of 0.1 to 3.0 mg/kg.

Trimming removed 0 bases at V and 2 bases at J, with 7 bases between. The CDR3 length is 14 residues. The germline V gene encodes CDR1 KGHSH and CDR2 LQKENI. Patients were ruled out by autoimmune disease history or systemic immunosuppression. Sampled blood was obtained at baseline, cycle 4 day 1, and cycle 7 day 1. The table came from immunoSEQ multiplex PCR; TCRdb's copy has only in-frame clones and leaves some out. The sample includes about 99,000 clones, about 96% of them seen just once. The receptor was isolated from an adult with an advanced solid tumor such as melanoma, head and neck, liver or kidney cancer. The V call is TRBV18, the J call TRBJ2-5, with D uncertain. Specimen: CD4+ or CD8+ T cells sorted from blood, collected in a trial of the OX40 agonist ivuxolimab. DNA for the CDR3: TGTGCCAGCTCACCACCGGATGGGCAAGAGACCCAGTACTTC. Its translation is CASSPPDGQETQYF.